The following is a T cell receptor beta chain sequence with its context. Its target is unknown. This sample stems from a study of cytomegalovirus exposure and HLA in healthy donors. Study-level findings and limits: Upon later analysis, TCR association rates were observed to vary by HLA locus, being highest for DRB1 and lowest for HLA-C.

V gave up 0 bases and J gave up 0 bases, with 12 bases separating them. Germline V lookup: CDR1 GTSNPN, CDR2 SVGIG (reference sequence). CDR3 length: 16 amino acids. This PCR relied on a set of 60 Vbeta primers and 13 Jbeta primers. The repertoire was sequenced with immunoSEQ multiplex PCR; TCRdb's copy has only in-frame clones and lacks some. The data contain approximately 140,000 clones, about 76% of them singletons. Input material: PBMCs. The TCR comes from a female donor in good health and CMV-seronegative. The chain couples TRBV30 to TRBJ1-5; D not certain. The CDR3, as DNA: TGTGCCTGGAGTGTACGGGGAACTCTTAGCAATCAGCCCCAGCATTTT. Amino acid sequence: CAWSVRGTLSNQPQHF. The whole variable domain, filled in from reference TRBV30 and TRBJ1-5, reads SQTIHQWPATLVQPVGSPLSLECTVEGTSNPNLYWYRQAAGRGLQLLFYSVGIGQISSEVPQNLSASRPQDRQFILSSKKLLLSDSGFYLCAWSVRGTLSNQPQHFGDGTRLSIL.